The 24 T cell receptor beta chains presented below share a single source sample, sequenced in a study of T cell responses to AZD1222 COVID-19 vaccine. Sequencing was performed with immunoSEQ multiplex PCR; in TCRdb, only in-frame clones are kept and a portion is missing. Among about 180,000 clones, approximately 90% were seen once, and the ten largest hold around 4.5%. The sequences come from peripheral blood, collected 28 days after the second dose of the MenACWY control vaccine. These receptors were collected from an adult who received the MenACWY meningococcal vaccine as a control.

This clone came up a few times. The J gene is TRBJ2-7, the V gene TRBV27; D is perhaps TRBD1 (6 bases). Germline CDR1 and CDR2: MNHEY and SMNVEV (reference sequence). V lost 8 bases and J lost 5, with 16 bases in between. The CDR3 spans 13 residues. The CDR3 sequence: CASGSNRADEQYF. CDR3 bases: TGTGCCAGCGGAAGTAACAGGGCCGACGAGCAGTACTTC.

The chain uses TRBV6-2 or TRBV6-3 and TRBJ1-5; 8 bases fit TRBD1. Germline CDR1 is MNHEY and CDR2 is SVGEGT. This CDR3 comprises 18 residues. V lost 4 bases and J lost 4; bases outside the gene matches: 15. This CDR3 reads CASSSTSDREWWNQPQHF. The CDR3 region has the DNA TGTGCCAGCAGTTCCACATCGGACAGGGAATGGTGGAATCAGCCCCAGCATTTT.

The J gene is TRBJ1-1, the V gene TRBV28; D remains unclear. Germline V CDR1 and CDR2: MDHEN, SYDVKM. Trimming shortened V by 4 bases and J by 4 bases, and 16 bases separated the two germline ends. This CDR3 is 15 amino acids long. This CDR3 reads CASSSPTRVGTEAFF. CDR3 coding DNA: TGTGCCAGCAGTTCCCCTACGAGGGTGGGCACTGAAGCTTTCTTT. The full variable domain, rest sourced from reference TRBV28 and TRBJ1-1, is DVKVTQSSRYLVKRTGEKVFLECVQDMDHENMFWYRQDPGLGLRLIYFSYDVKMKEKGDIPEGYSVSREKKERFSLILESASTNQTSMYLCASSSPTRVGTEAFFGQGTRLTVV.

This chain uses TRBV19 with TRBJ1-2; D call uncertain. CDR1 and CDR2 (germline): LNHDA, SQIVND (reference sequence). The CDR3 is 14 residues long. The V end was cut by 0 bases, the J end by 4 bases, with 9 bases between. In nucleotides, the CDR3 is TGTGCCAGTAGTATAGATCCAGGCTCCTATGGCTACACCTTC. It yields the protein CASSIDPGSYGYTF.

The chain uses TRBV14 and TRBJ2-2; D might be TRBD2 (5 bases). CDR3 size: 11 residues. Per germline, CDR1 SGHDN and CDR2 FVKESK. Trimming cost V 4 bases and J 9 bases, with 6 bases left between them. CDR3 DNA sequence: TGTGCCAGCAGCCCGGGGTGGGAGCTGTTTTTT. It encodes CASSPGWELFF.

This rearrangement joins TRBV14 to TRBJ1-2; maybe TRBD1 (5 bases). In germline, CDR1 is SGHDN, CDR2 FVKESK. The CDR3 consists of 15 residues. V lost 4 bases to trimming and J lost 0 bases, with 12 bases between them. The CDR3 reads CASSRSDSTNYGYTF. As DNA, the CDR3 is TGTGCCAGCAGCCGAAGCGACAGCACTAACTATGGCTACACCTTC.

This chain links TRBV2 with TRBJ1-1; tentatively, D is TRBD1 (5 bases). The germline CDR1 and CDR2 sequences are SNHLY and FYNNEI. The CDR3 runs to 13 residues. The V and J ends lost 6 bases and 1 base respectively, with 9 bases between them. CDR3 nucleotide sequence: TGTGCCAGCAGCCGGGACCCGAACACTGAAGCTTTCTTT. The encoded protein is CASSRDPNTEAFF.

This clone showed up just a few times. The chain links TRBV2 to TRBJ2-2; either TRBD1 or TRBD2 may fit D (5 bases each). Germline V lookup: CDR1 SNHLY, CDR2 FYNNEI. This CDR3 spans 14 amino acids. V gave up 6 bases and J gave up 5 bases, with 13 bases separating them. The CDR3 bases are TGTGCCAGCAGGGAGGACACGGGGACCGGGGAGCTGTTTTTT. This encodes CASREDTGTGELFF. Combining the CDR3 with reference TRBV2 and TRBJ2-2 gives the whole variable domain EPEVTQTPSHQVTQMGQEVILRCVPISNHLYFYWYRQILGQKVEFLVSFYNNEISEKSEIFDDQFSVERPDGSNFTLKIRSTKLEDSAMYFCASREDTGTGELFFGEGSRLTVL.

This chain connects TRBV18 to TRBJ1-6; perhaps TRBD1 as D (5 bases). Germline CDR1 KGHSH, CDR2 LQKENI. V lost 3 bases to trimming and J lost 8 bases, with 14 bases between them. CDR3 length: 15 amino acids. Here the CDR3 reads CASSPLEGMDSPLHF. The CDR3, as DNA: TGTGCCAGCTCACCGCTGGAGGGGATGGATTCACCCCTCCACTTT.

The chain joins TRBV5-6 to TRBJ1-2, with 7 nucleotides matching TRBD1. Trimming at V came to 1 base and at J to 10 bases, leaving 4 bases not matched to a gene. Germline CDR1 is SGHDT and CDR2 is YYEEEE. CDR3 length: 12 amino acids. CDR3 amino acids: CASSLWDSTYTF. The CDR3 nucleotides read TGTGCCAGCAGCTTGTGGGACAGCACCTACACCTTC.

The chain employs TRBV4-3 and TRBJ2-1, with D hard to call. The V gene's germline CDR1 is LGHNA and CDR2 YSLEER. V gave up 0 bases and J gave up 2 bases, with 8 bases separating them. The CDR3 is 15 amino acids. CDR3 coding DNA: TGCGCCAGCAGCCAAGATCCGGCCCCCTACAATGAGCAGTTCTTC. This codes for CASSQDPAPYNEQFF.

The V and J genes are TRBV6-2 or TRBV6-3 and TRBJ2-7; D could derive from TRBD1 or TRBD2 (5 bases each). With 6 bases removed from V and 2 bases from J, the gap between germline ends came to 17 bases. The CDR3 is made up of 15 amino acids. CDR1 and CDR2 (germline): MNHEY, SVGEGT. CDR3 residues: CASSPGQRGTYEQYF. As DNA, the CDR3 is TGTGCCAGCAGCCCGGGGCAAAGGGGCACCTACGAGCAGTACTTC.

This clone was counted once. The chain uses TRBV30 and TRBJ2-7, with 7 positions matching TRBD2. Germline CDR1 and CDR2: GTSNPN and SVGIG (reference sequence). V shed 2 bases and J 2 bases; nucleotides not matched to a gene: 3. This CDR3 spans 13 amino acids. DNA for the CDR3: TGTGCCTGGAGTCGGGGGGTGCCCTACGAGCAGTACTTC. Translation: CAWSRGVPYEQYF. The complete variable domain, with remaining parts taken from reference TRBV30 and TRBJ2-7, reads SQTIHQWPATLVQPVGSPLSLECTVEGTSNPNLYWYRQAAGRGLQLLFYSVGIGQISSEVPQNLSASRPQDRQFILSSKKLLLSDSGFYLCAWSRGVPYEQYFGPGTRLTVT.

The chain uses TRBV5-1 and TRBJ2-2, with D uncertain. V was pared by 5 bases and J by 0 bases, with 14 bases between. CDR1 and CDR2 (germline): SGHRS, YFSETQ. The CDR3 sequence is 16 residues long. CDR3 protein: CASRLQHLANTGELFF. The DNA for the CDR3 is TGCGCCAGCAGATTACAGCACCTAGCGAACACCGGGGAGCTGTTTTTT.

The V gene is TRBV29-1, the J gene TRBJ2-7; D tentatively fits TRBD1 or TRBD2 (5 bases each). The V end lost 0 bases, the J end lost 2 bases, and 14 bases lay between the germline ends. Germline CDR1 is SQVTM and CDR2 is ANQGSEA. The CDR3 is 15 residues long. Here the CDR3 reads CSVEDLRDVAYEQYF. CDR3 DNA: TGCAGCGTTGAAGATCTTCGGGACGTAGCCTACGAGCAGTACTTC.

The chain uses TRBV6-1 and TRBJ1-4; D gene ambiguous. Trimming shortened V by 2 bases and J by 5 bases, and 12 bases separated the two germline ends. The germline gives CDR1 MNHNS, CDR2 SASEGT. The CDR3 covers 15 residues. The CDR3, as DNA: TGTGCCAGCAGTGAATTGGGAGTAGCGAATGAAAAACTGTTTTTT. Its translation is CASSELGVANEKLFF.

In DNA form, the CDR3 reads TGTGCCAGTACCCCAGGGGCGGCTGGAAACACCATATATTTT. Translating it yields CASTPGAAGNTIYF. The chain employs TRBV19 and TRBJ1-3; a weak D match, TRBD1 (6 bases). The CDR3 spans 14 residues. The V and J ends lost 7 bases and 2 bases respectively, with 12 bases between them. Germline V gives CDR1 LNHDA, CDR2 SQIVND (reference sequence).

The genes are TRBV20-1 and TRBJ1-2; TRBD1 aligns across 12 bases. J lost 8 bases, V lost 3 bases, and 10 bases had no gene match. The length of the CDR3 is 15 residues. Per germline, CDR1 DFQATT and CDR2 SNEGSKA (reference sequence). The CDR3 is CSASLSGTGGEGYTF. The CDR3 nucleotides are TGCAGTGCTAGTCTATCCGGGACAGGGGGCGAGGGCTACACCTTC.

This chain joins TRBV29-1 and TRBJ2-3, with 9 bases that match TRBD2. The CDR3 length is 14 residues. The J segment lost 4 bases and the V segment lost 3 bases, leaving 5 bases of the junction unmatched. Germline V gives CDR1 SQVTM, CDR2 ANQGSEA. DNA for the CDR3: TGCAGCGTTGAGCCTAGCGGGAACCCAGATACGCAGTATTTT. Amino acids: CSVEPSGNPDTQYF.

The gene calls are TRBV10-1 and TRBJ2-7; maybe TRBD2 (5 bases). The CDR3 loop spans 14 amino acids. Germline V gene sequence: CDR1 WNHNN, CDR2 SYGVQD (reference sequence). V gave up 5 bases and J gave up 2 bases, with 13 bases separating them. CDR3 DNA: TGCGCCAGCAGTCCCTCGGGGAAGGCCTACGAGCAGTACTTC. Its translation: CASSPSGKAYEQYF.

The chain recombines TRBV19 with TRBJ2-7, with TRBD2 matching 7 bases. In germline, CDR1 is LNHDA, CDR2 SQIVND (reference sequence). The V and J ends lost 5 bases and 3 bases, in that order; junction bases with no gene match: 7. CDR3 length equals 14 residues. In DNA form, the CDR3 reads TGTGCCAGTAGTGGATCTAGCGGATACTACGAGCAGTACTTC. It encodes CASSGSSGYYEQYF.

This chain links TRBV6-5 with TRBJ1-1, with D tentatively TRBD1 (5 bases). Germline loops: CDR1 MNHEY, CDR2 SVGAGI. V lost 3 bases and J 0 bases, leaving 11 bases between the germline ends. The CDR3 extends over 15 amino acids. This CDR3 is CASSYWGGVNTEAFF. The CDR3 DNA reads as TGTGCCAGCAGTTATTGGGGGGGGGTGAACACTGAAGCTTTCTTT.

The CDR3 loop reads CASSESAMNTEAFF. The CDR3 DNA sequence: TGCGCCAGCAGTGAGTCCGCAATGAACACTGAAGCTTTCTTT. The chain has TRBV10-1 and TRBJ1-1; D is unclear. The CDR3 covers 14 residues. Deletions cut 0 bases from V and 0 bases from J, with 5 bases between. The germline gives CDR1 WNHNN, CDR2 SYGVQD (reference sequence).

V and J are TRBV5-1 and TRBJ1-1; 9 bases are shared with TRBD1. Trimming at V came to 1 base and at J to 1 base, leaving 8 bases not matched to a gene. This CDR3 spans 17 amino acids. Germline CDR1 reads SGHRS; CDR2 reads YFSETQ. The CDR3 here is CASSLFATGGGNTEAFF. CDR3 in DNA: TGCGCCAGCAGCTTGTTCGCGACAGGGGGTGGGAACACTGAAGCTTTCTTT.